The 29 T cell receptor beta chains in this list originate from one sample, sequenced in a study of blood T cell repertoires in COVID-19. Assay used: immunoSEQ multiplex PCR; TCRdb lists only in-frame clones, some missing. The data contain tens of thousands of clones, roughly 80% of them seen just once; the ten biggest clones take up 12% to 15%. Sample: peripheral blood. The origin of the receptors is an elderly woman with acute or convalescent COVID-19.

The chain is built from TRBV7-6 and TRBJ1-6, with TRBD1 matching 7 bases. CDR3 length equals 14 residues. Germline CDR1 and CDR2: SGHVS and FNYEAQ. V shed 5 bases and J 9 bases; nucleotides not matched to a gene: 7. The CDR3 nucleotides read TGTGCCAGCAGCCTAACAGGGGCTTCTTCACCCCTCCACTTT. It encodes CASSLTGASSPLHF.

V and J are TRBV5-6 and TRBJ2-7; 14 bases align to TRBD2. V lost 0 bases, J lost 6 bases, and 2 bases stayed unmatched. The CDR3 runs to 15 residues. Germline V lookup: CDR1 SGHDT, CDR2 YYEEEE. The CDR3 sequence is CASSLVGTSGSEQYF. The CDR3 nucleotides are TGTGCCAGCAGCTTGGTAGGGACTAGCGGGAGCGAGCAGTACTTC.

The chain employs TRBV18 and TRBJ2-1; TRBD1 aligns across 7 bases. Germline trimming cut 6 bases from V and 8 bases from J; bases unmatched to any gene: 4. The CDR3 loop spans 12 amino acids. Germline lookup yields CDR1 KGHSH and CDR2 LQKENI. The CDR3 nucleotides are TGTGCCAGCTCGTTAACAGGGGATGAGCAGTTCTTC. Its translation: CASSLTGDEQFF.

The rearrangement links TRBV2 to TRBJ1-4, with 8 positions matching TRBD1. Trimming took 5 bases from V and 7 from J; bases not matched to a gene: 6. CDR3 length equals 14 residues. Germline-derived CDR1 and CDR2 are SNHLY and FYNNEI. The CDR3 DNA sequence: TGTGCCAGCAGTTTACAGGGGACAGGTGAAAAACTGTTTTTT. Translated: CASSLQGTGEKLFF.

V usage is TRBV7-9 and J usage is TRBJ2-1; D unresolved. The germline V gene encodes CDR1 SEHNR and CDR2 FQNEAQ (reference sequence). CDR3 length: 13 residues. V was shortened by 0 bases and J by 9 bases, with 9 bases between the two germline ends. The CDR3 loop reads CASSLAGSTEQFF. The CDR3 DNA is TGTGCCAGCAGCTTAGCCGGTAGTACTGAGCAGTTCTTC. Full variable domain (rest looked up from reference TRBV7-9 and TRBJ2-1): DTGVSQNPRHKITKRGQNVTFRCDPISEHNRLYWYRQTLGQGPEFLTYFQNEAQLEKSRLLSDRFSAERPKGSFSTLEIQRTEQGDSAMYLCASSLAGSTEQFFGPGTRLTVL.

The chain combines TRBV3-1 (or the pseudogene TRBV3-2) with TRBJ2-5; D is possibly TRBD2 (6 bases). CDR3 length equals 14 residues. Looked up from germline, CDR1 is LGHDT and CDR2 is YNNKEL (reference sequence). Trimming shortened V by 1 base and J by 4 bases, and 10 bases separated the two germline ends. CDR3 in DNA: TGTGCCAGCAGCCAAGGAATCGGGAGAGAGACCCAGTACTTC. Its protein product is CASSQGIGRETQYF.

The chain carries TRBV19 and TRBJ2-1; 10 nucleotides align to TRBD1. CDR3 size: 18 residues. V gave up 0 bases and J gave up 4 bases; unmatched junction bases: 9. Germline CDR1 is LNHDA and CDR2 is SQIVND (reference sequence). DNA for the CDR3: TGTGCCAGTAGTATAGATCTATGGACAGGGGGATCGTACAATGAGCAGTTCTTC. Protein product: CASSIDLWTGGSYNEQFF. The whole variable domain, remainder taken from reference TRBV19 and TRBJ2-1, is DGGITQSPKYLFRKEGQNVTLSCEQNLNHDAMYWYRQDPGQGLRLIYYSQIVNDFQKGDIAEGYSVSREKKESFPLTVTSAQKNPTAFYLCASSIDLWTGGSYNEQFFGPGTRLTVL.

The genes are TRBV27 and TRBJ2-7; 8 bases are a match to TRBD2. Germline V lookup: CDR1 MNHEY, CDR2 SMNVEV (reference sequence). With 6 bases clipped from V and 2 bases from J, the junction kept 6 bases outside the gene matches. This CDR3 is 14 amino acids long. The CDR3 DNA sequence: TGTGCCAGCAGCGGTATAGCGGGACCCTACGAGCAGTACTTC. The encoded protein is CASSGIAGPYEQYF.

The chain carries TRBV20-1 and TRBJ2-5, with a tentative D call TRBD2 (6 bases). The V gene lost 3 bases and the J gene lost 11 bases, with 19 bases spanning the gap. CDR1 DFQATT and CDR2 SNEGSKA come from the germline V gene (reference sequence). CDR3 length: 13 residues. This CDR3 reads CSASILGGDLQYF. Here the CDR3 DNA reads TGCAGTGCTAGTATTCTCGGCGGGGACTTACAGTACTTC.

V is TRBV2 and J is TRBJ1-6, with 8 bases identical to TRBD1. Trimming cost V 5 bases and J 9 bases; bases outside gene matches: 6. CDR1 is SNHLY and CDR2 is FYNNEI in the germline V gene. CDR3 length: 14 amino acids. The CDR3 loop is CASSPDRASSPLHF. In nucleotides, the CDR3 is TGTGCCAGCAGTCCGGACAGGGCGAGTTCACCCCTCCACTTT.

CDR3 bases: TGTGCCAGCAGTTTGACAGGGGCGACCTATGGCTACACCTTC. This translates into CASSLTGATYGYTF. This chain uses TRBV28 with TRBJ1-2; 8 bases map to TRBD1. The V gene's germline CDR1 is MDHEN and CDR2 SYDVKM. The V segment lost 3 bases and the J segment 4 bases; nucleotides outside the gene matches: 4. The CDR3 contains 14 residues.

The V call is TRBV7-9, the J call TRBJ1-4; D uncertain. The CDR3 loop spans 16 amino acids. V was trimmed by 2 bases and J by 1 base, leaving 11 bases between them. Germline V gene data show CDR1 as SEHNR and CDR2 as FQNEAQ (reference sequence). The CDR3 is CASSLKLAGTNEKLFF. The DNA of the CDR3 is TGTGCCAGCAGCTTAAAGCTCGCGGGAACTAATGAAAAACTGTTTTTT. Supplemented by reference TRBV7-9 and TRBJ1-4, the full variable domain reads DTGVSQNPRHKITKRGQNVTFRCDPISEHNRLYWYRQTLGQGPEFLTYFQNEAQLEKSRLLSDRFSAERPKGSFSTLEIQRTEQGDSAMYLCASSLKLAGTNEKLFFGSGTQLSVL.

V gene TRBV13 combines with J gene TRBJ1-5, with 8 bases aligning to TRBD1. Looked up from germline, CDR1 is PRHDT and CDR2 is FYEKMQ (reference sequence). Trimming cost V 0 bases and J 1 base; bases outside gene matches: 2. This CDR3 spans 16 amino acids. CDR3 residues: CASSLGGQVSNQPQHF. In DNA form, the CDR3 reads TGTGCCAGCAGCTTAGGGGGACAGGTCAGCAATCAGCCCCAGCATTTT.

Regarding this clone: One end of the junction does not line up with germline, which may come from a read error. The V and J genes are TRBV10-3 and TRBJ1-1; unclear D gene. This CDR3 contains 14 residues. CDR1 and CDR2 from the germline V gene are ENHRY and SYGVKD. The CDR3, as DNA: TGTGCCATCAGTGAGACACGGGGTTGGGTACCTCTTGGATTT. Amino acids: CAISETRGWVPLGF.

This chain links TRBV27 with TRBJ2-1; 8 nucleotides match TRBD2. With V trimmed by 3 bases and J by 0 bases, 4 bases remained unmatched. The germline gives CDR1 MNHEY, CDR2 SMNVEV (reference sequence). The length of the CDR3 is 16 residues. The CDR3 nucleotides are TGTGCCAGCAGTTTCGGGGGGGCAGGCTCCTACAATGAGCAGTTCTTC. The encoded protein is CASSFGGAGSYNEQFF.

The J gene is TRBJ2-1, the V gene TRBV18, with 9 positions matching TRBD1. The germline gives CDR1 KGHSH, CDR2 LQKENI. The CDR3 covers 16 residues. J lost 5 bases, V lost 3 bases, and 8 bases had no gene match. The CDR3 DNA follows: TGTGCCAGCTCACCTCCGGGACAGGGTATGAACAATGAGCAGTTCTTC. Amino acids: CASSPPGQGMNNEQFF.

The chain uses TRBV28 and TRBJ2-7, with D perhaps matching TRBD2 (7 bases). Germline CDR1 and CDR2: MDHEN and SYDVKM. Deletions cut 10 bases from V and 3 bases from J, with 22 bases between. This CDR3 region has 15 residues. The CDR3 reads CATQPGSGTFYEQYF. For the CDR3, the DNA is TGTGCCACCCAGCCCGGCAGCGGGACATTCTACGAGCAGTACTTC.

The chain uses TRBV5-1 and TRBJ1-6; D possibly corresponds to TRBD1 (5 bases). In germline, CDR1 is SGHRS, CDR2 YFSETQ. The CDR3 spans 15 residues. The V and J ends lost 0 bases and 7 bases respectively, with 11 bases between them. CDR3 coding DNA: TGCGCCAGCAGCTTGGTCGGTGGGGCCAATTCACCCCTCCACTTT. This translates into CASSLVGGANSPLHF.

This clone has more than one count but fewer than ten. The J gene is TRBJ2-1, the V gene TRBV7-2; 10 nucleotides agree with TRBD2. The CDR3 is made up of 16 amino acids. Germline CDR1 and CDR2: SGHTA and FQGNSA. Germline trimming cut 0 bases from V and 7 bases from J; bases unmatched to any gene: 6. The CDR3 here is CASSLAISGRGNEQFF. The CDR3 DNA sequence: TGTGCCAGCAGCTTAGCGATCAGCGGGAGGGGAAATGAGCAGTTCTTC.

On this clone: Other DNA variants within this sample encode the same CDR3. The chain recombines TRBV28 with TRBJ1-1; tentative D call: TRBD1 (6 bases). Trimming shortened V by 2 bases and J by 0 bases, and 10 bases separated the two germline ends. Germline V gene data show CDR1 as MDHEN and CDR2 as SYDVKM. The CDR3 contains 15 residues. In DNA, the CDR3 is TGTGCCAGCAGTTTACCCGGACAGCTGAACACTGAAGCTTTCTTT. Translated, it gives CASSLPGQLNTEAFF.

CDR3 coding DNA: TGCGCCAGCAGATGGACAGGGACGAACACCGGGGAGCTGTTTTTT. Protein: CASRWTGTNTGELFF. The V call is TRBV10-2, the J call TRBJ2-2, with 8 bases that match TRBD1. Germline V gene data show CDR1 as WSHSY and CDR2 as SAAADI. Germline trimming cut 6 bases from V and 0 bases from J; bases unmatched to any gene: 3. CDR3 size: 15 residues.

J is TRBJ2-1 and V is TRBV5-1; 12 bases line up with TRBD2. In germline, CDR1 is SGHRS, CDR2 YFSETQ. The V and J ends lost 9 bases and 7 bases, in that order; junction bases with no gene match: 5. This CDR3 has 13 residues. This CDR3 is CATTGTSGNEQFF. The CDR3 DNA reads TGCGCCACTACCGGGACTAGCGGGAATGAGCAGTTCTTC.

V and J are TRBV28 and TRBJ2-7; D is uncertain. Germline CDR1 reads MDHEN; CDR2 reads SYDVKM. The CDR3 extends over 13 amino acids. The germline V and J ends were trimmed by 8 bases and 6 bases, with 17 bases remaining between them. The chain's CDR3 is CASSLLRYSEQYF. CDR3 sequence (DNA): TGTGCCAGCTCCCTCCTGCGATACAGCGAGCAGTACTTC.

The chain carries TRBV4-2 and TRBJ2-1, with a possible D match to TRBD2 (6 bases). Germline-derived CDR1 and CDR2 are LGHNA and YNFKEQ. This CDR3 has 16 amino acids. Trimming pared 0 bases from V and 2 bases from J, leaving 11 bases between. The CDR3 DNA follows: TGTGCCAGCAGCCAAGACGGGGACTCAACCTACAATGAGCAGTTCTTC. Translating it yields CASSQDGDSTYNEQFF.

The rearrangement joins TRBV19 to TRBJ2-1, with 9 positions matching TRBD1. Germline V gene sequence: CDR1 LNHDA, CDR2 SQIVND (reference sequence). The CDR3 loop spans 14 amino acids. Trimming removed 5 bases from V and 1 base from J; junction bases left unmatched: 0. The CDR3 nucleotides are TGTGCCAGTAGTGACAGGGGGTCCTACAATGAGCAGTTCTTC. This gives the protein CASSDRGSYNEQFF. Based on the CDR3 plus reference TRBV19 and TRBJ2-1, the full variable domain is DGGITQSPKYLFRKEGQNVTLSCEQNLNHDAMYWYRQDPGQGLRLIYYSQIVNDFQKGDIAEGYSVSREKKESFPLTVTSAQKNPTAFYLCASSDRGSYNEQFFGPGTRLTVL.

The chain carries TRBV7-9 and TRBJ1-2; maybe TRBD1 (5 bases). The germline CDR1 and CDR2 sequences are SEHNR and FQNEAQ (reference sequence). V was cut by 2 bases and J by 4 bases, with 11 bases left in between. CDR3 length: 14 residues. The CDR3 nucleotides are TGTGCCAGCAGCTTATTCGGGGGAGGCTATGGCTACACCTTC. Amino acids: CASSLFGGGYGYTF.

This clone appeared a few times. The CDR3 reads CASSLGGTSVETQYF. CDR3 sequence (DNA): TGTGCCAGCAGCTTGGGGGGGACTAGCGTAGAGACCCAGTACTTC. The chain recombines TRBV5-6 with TRBJ2-5, with 10 positions matching TRBD2. The trim removed 0 bases at V and 4 bases at J, leaving 3 bases unmatched. CDR1 is SGHDT and CDR2 is YYEEEE in the germline V gene. The CDR3 consists of 15 residues.

In this sample, this clone turned up a few times. The chain carries TRBV9 and TRBJ2-4; 12 positions agree with TRBD2. Looked up from germline, CDR1 is SGDLS and CDR2 is YYNGEE. The CDR3 has 16 residues. Trimming removed 4 bases from V and 7 bases from J; junction bases left unmatched: 9. The CDR3 bases are TGTGCCAGCAGCTCCGGGCTAGCGGGAGGGGCTAACATTCAGTACTTC. The encoded protein is CASSSGLAGGANIQYF.

DNA for the CDR3: TGTGCCAGCAGCCAAGTCGAGGGAGGGCCGATAGAGACCCAGTACTTC. Amino acid sequence: CASSQVEGGPIETQYF. This chain connects TRBV14 to TRBJ2-5; TRBD2 matches at 7 bases. With 1 base clipped from V and 4 bases from J, the junction kept 9 bases outside the gene matches. Germline V lookup: CDR1 SGHDN, CDR2 FVKESK. The CDR3 covers 16 residues.